This T cell receptor (beta chain) is drawn from a study of memory CD4+ T cells and cytomegalovirus serostatus. Study context: Of the healthy Belgian adults, several were CMV seropositive and 24 seronegative.

Single viable CD3+CD4+CD8-CD45RO+ cells were sorted as the memory CD4+ T cells. The repertoire was sequenced with immunoSEQ multiplex PCR; TCRdb's copy has only in-frame clones and lacks some. This sample has around 84,000 clones, with around 80% found just once. The sample comprised memory CD4+ T cells from blood. The sequence was obtained from an adult in good health and CMV-seronegative.

CDR3 protein: CASSQQGLGETQYF. CDR3 DNA: TGTGCCAGCTCACAACAGGGGCTAGGAGAGACCCAGTACTTC. The V call is TRBV18, the J call TRBJ2-5; 7 bases are shared with TRBD1. The CDR3 consists of 14 residues. CDR1 KGHSH and CDR2 LQKENI come from the germline V gene. The V segment lost 4 bases and the J segment 4 bases; nucleotides outside the gene matches: 6.